This entry is about one TCR beta chain. The data originate from a study of cytomegalovirus exposure and HLA in healthy donors. PCR was performed using 60 Vbeta and 13 Jbeta primers. The data were produced by immunoSEQ multiplex PCR, yet TCRdb's version contains in-frame clones alone and is incomplete. The sample lists more than 3,500 clones; roughly 80% were seen once. Germline V gene lookup returns CDR1 SEHNR and CDR2 FQNEAQ (reference sequence). After removal of 4 bases from V and 3 bases from J, the junction contained 9 bases not matched to a gene. This CDR3 is 15 amino acids long. The rearrangement uses TRBV7-9 and TRBJ2-7, with 7 bases lining up with TRBD1. The receptor's source is a woman between 35 and 50 years old in good health and CMV-seropositive. Input material: PBMCs. CDR3 in DNA: TGTGCCAGCAGCTACGTCAGGGGGAACGACTACGAGCAGTACTTC. Protein sequence: CASSYVRGNDYEQYF.